A selection of T cell receptor beta chains follows, all from one sample in a study of shared clonotypes between healthy human individuals. Profiled with immunoSEQ multiplex PCR; TCRdb holds only in-frame clones, not every one. The sample comprises 2 million to 2.5 million clones, 85% to 95% of which are singletons, and about 0.41% rests with the top ten. Source material: naive CD4+ T cells from PBMCs. These TCRs come from a man aged 18 to 30 in good health. Some clones in this sample may be carry-over from other donors' samples. Each CDR3 is given with its conserved first and last residue. The order of the fields is clone size, V gene, D gene, J gene, CDR3 protein, CDR3 DNA. D genes are given only for firm matches. Some rows have no size entry. The others give once, few or many, or a class for an expanded clone.

NA,TRBV28,NA,TRBJ1-2,CASSGAGGPNYGYTF,TGTGCCAGCAGTGGGGCTGGGGGCCCTAACTATGGCTACACCTTC
NA,TRBV28,NA,TRBJ1-2,CASSQGYGYTF,TGTGCCAGCAGTCAGGGGTATGGCTACACCTTC
few,TRBV7-3,TRBD1,TRBJ1-1,CASSRGGAGTEAFF,TGTGCCAGCAGCCGAGGGGGCGCGGGGACTGAAGCTTTCTTT
NA,TRBV6-5,NA,TRBJ1-1,CASSLPGYDTEAFF,TGTGCCAGCAGCCTCCCGGGTTACGACACTGAAGCTTTCTTT
NA,TRBV19,NA,TRBJ1-1,CASSTTGTTLTLGAFF,TGTGCCAGTAGTACTACCGGGACTACACTGACTCTAGGAGCTTTCTTT
NA,TRBV11-2,TRBD2,TRBJ2-7,CASSSRQAGGYEQYF,TGTGCCAGCAGCTCCCGACAAGCCGGGGGGTACGAGCAGTACTTC
NA,TRBV28,TRBD1,TRBJ2-7,CASISNRGWEQYF,TGTGCCAGCATCTCGAACAGGGGGTGGGAGCAGTACTTC
NA,TRBV5-1,TRBD2,TRBJ2-7,CASSYSGASSYEQYF,TGCGCCAGCAGCTATAGCGGGGCTAGCTCCTACGAGCAGTACTTC
NA,TRBV28,NA,TRBJ2-1,CASRSPLAPSDEQFF,TGTGCCAGCCGTTCCCCACTAGCACCGAGCGATGAGCAGTTCTTC
NA,TRBV5-1,TRBD1,TRBJ2-2,CASSLGQGTGELFF,TGCGCCAGCAGCTTGGGACAGGGCACCGGGGAGCTGTTTTTT
NA,TRBV7-9,TRBD1,TRBJ1-5,CASSPTTGASNQPQHF,TGTGCCAGCAGCCCAACCACAGGGGCAAGCAATCAGCCCCAGCATTTT
NA,TRBV11-3,TRBD1,TRBJ1-4,CASSPRQGSNEKLFF,TGTGCCAGCAGCCCTCGACAGGGCTCTAATGAAAAACTGTTTTTT
NA,TRBV10-3,NA,TRBJ2-3,CAISPGTPDTQYF,TGTGCCATCAGCCCCGGGACTCCAGATACGCAGTATTTT
NA,TRBV19,TRBD1,TRBJ1-1,CASSIELRQGPEAFF,TGTGCCAGTAGTATAGAATTAAGACAGGGCCCTGAAGCTTTCTTT
NA,TRBV27,TRBD1,TRBJ1-2,CASSQRQGQYRGGYTF,TGTGCCAGCAGTCAACGTCAGGGACAGTACCGGGGCGGCTACACCTTC
NA,TRBV29-1,TRBD1,TRBJ1-2,CSGATGNYGYTF,TGCAGCGGAGCGACAGGGAACTATGGCTACACCTTC
once,TRBV10-3,NA,TRBJ2-5,CAISRDDQETQYF,TGTGCCATCAGTCGGGACGACCAAGAGACCCAGTACTTC
NA,TRBV11-1,NA,TRBJ1-1,CASSLEAGNTEAFF,TGTGCCAGCAGCTTAGAGGCAGGTAACACTGAAGCTTTCTTT
NA,TRBV4-3,NA,TRBJ2-3,CASSHLSGTPTDTQYF,TGCGCCAGCAGCCATCTCTCCGGAACCCCGACAGATACGCAGTATTTT
NA,TRBV18,NA,TRBJ2-7,CASSQFDPVEQYF,TGTGCCAGCTCACAATTCGACCCGGTTGAGCAGTACTTC
NA,TRBV5-1,NA,TRBJ2-2,CASIRSGLNTGELFF,TGCGCCAGCATTCGGTCAGGGTTGAACACCGGGGAGCTGTTTTTT
NA,TRBV5-6,TRBD2,TRBJ2-7,CASTLKRGIYEQYF,TGTGCCAGCACCCTCAAGCGGGGGATCTACGAGCAGTACTTC
once,TRBV10-3,TRBD2,TRBJ2-3,CAISSGGTYTQYF,TGTGCCATCTCAAGCGGGGGAACGTATACGCAGTATTTT
few,TRBV5-1,NA,TRBJ1-1,CASSLVSSNTEAFF,TGCGCCAGCAGCTTGGTGTCTTCGAACACTGAAGCTTTCTTT
NA,TRBV5-1,TRBD2,TRBJ2-5,CASSLAGLAGGYQETQYF,TGCGCCAGCAGCTTGGCGGGACTAGCGGGAGGGTACCAAGAGACCCAGTACTTC
NA,TRBV7-3,NA,TRBJ1-1,CASSSKNTEAFF,TGTGCCAGCAGCTCGAAGAACACTGAAGCTTTCTTT
once,TRBV28,TRBD1,TRBJ1-1,CASSLSKGAMVAFF,TGTGCCAGCAGTTTATCTAAGGGGGCGATGGTGGCTTTCTTT
NA,TRBV2,NA,TRBJ2-5,CAGSGIRETQYF,TGTGCCGGATCTGGTATCCGAGAGACCCAGTACTTC
NA,TRBV27,TRBD2,TRBJ2-1,CASSWYRTSRSYNEQFF,TGTGCCAGCAGTTGGTACCGGACTAGCCGTTCCTACAATGAGCAGTTCTTC
NA,TRBV6-1,NA,TRBJ2-2,CASNRFGELFF,TGTGCCAGCAACAGGTTCGGGGAGCTGTTTTTT
NA,TRBV29-1,NA,TRBJ2-2,CSVGGGANTGELFF,TGCAGCGTTGGAGGCGGCGCGAACACCGGGGAGCTGTTTTTT
NA,TRBV5-1,NA,TRBJ1-1,CASSFWGRELNTEAFF,TGCGCCAGCAGCTTTTGGGGGCGGGAGCTGAACACTGAAGCTTTCTTT
NA,TRBV6-6,TRBD1,TRBJ1-1,CAISRGPTEAFF,TGTGCCATCTCGAGGGGGCCCACTGAAGCTTTCTTT
NA,TRBV25-1,NA,TRBJ1-1,CASSEYGAAFF,TGTGCCAGCAGTGAATACGGGGCGGCTTTCTTT
NA,TRBV7-3,NA,TRBJ2-2,CASSLNGPRNTGELFF,TGTGCCAGCAGCTTAAATGGACCCAGGAACACCGGGGAGCTGTTTTTT
NA,TRBV28,NA,TRBJ1-5,CASSFSTRGRAQPQHF,TGTGCCAGCAGTTTCTCGACCCGGGGTCGTGCTCAGCCCCAGCATTTT
once,TRBV28,TRBD1,TRBJ1-4,CASSLNRGLSEKLFF,TGTGCCAGCAGTTTGAACAGGGGTTTGAGTGAAAAACTGTTTTTT
once,TRBV9,NA,TRBJ1-4,CASSVGRLNEKLFF,TGTGCCAGCAGCGTAGGCCGGCTTAATGAAAAACTGTTTTTT
NA,TRBV5-4,NA,TRBJ2-7,CASSLGGGEVEQYF,TGTGCCAGCAGCTTGGGAGGGGGGGAGGTCGAGCAGTACTTC
NA,TRBV7-9,TRBD2,TRBJ2-7,CASSLWPGLADLAEQYF,TGTGCCAGCAGCTTATGGCCGGGACTAGCGGACCTCGCCGAGCAGTACTTC
once,TRBV10-3,TRBD1,TRBJ2-7,CAASGQGASYEQYF,TGTGCCGCTTCCGGACAGGGGGCCTCCTACGAGCAGTACTTC
NA,TRBV19,NA,TRBJ1-4,CASEEQSNEKLFF,TGTGCCAGTGAGGAACAGTCAAATGAAAAACTGTTTTTT
NA,TRBV11-2,NA,TRBJ2-7,CASSRTRASSYEQYF,TGTGCCAGCTCCCGGACCCGGGCGAGCTCCTACGAGCAGTACTTC
NA,TRBV9,TRBD1,TRBJ2-1,CASSVVGGQYNEQFF,TGTGCCAGCAGCGTAGTTGGGGGACAGTACAATGAGCAGTTCTTC
NA,TRBV7-3,TRBD1,TRBJ1-1,CASSSNRDSREAFF,TGTGCCAGCAGCTCGAACCGGGACAGCCGTGAAGCTTTCTTT
NA,TRBV6-1,NA,TRBJ1-5,CASDINSNQPQHF,TGTGCCAGCGATATAAATAGCAATCAGCCCCAGCATTTT
NA,TRBV5-1,NA,TRBJ1-1,CASSRSGDRTEAFF,TGCGCCAGCAGCAGATCAGGGGACCGCACTGAAGCTTTCTTT
NA,TRBV27,TRBD1,TRBJ2-1,CASRGGKSEQFF,TGTGCCAGCAGAGGGGGCAAAAGTGAGCAGTTCTTC
NA,TRBV28,NA,TRBJ1-1,CASTIRTEAFF,TGTGCCAGCACGATTAGGACTGAAGCTTTCTTT